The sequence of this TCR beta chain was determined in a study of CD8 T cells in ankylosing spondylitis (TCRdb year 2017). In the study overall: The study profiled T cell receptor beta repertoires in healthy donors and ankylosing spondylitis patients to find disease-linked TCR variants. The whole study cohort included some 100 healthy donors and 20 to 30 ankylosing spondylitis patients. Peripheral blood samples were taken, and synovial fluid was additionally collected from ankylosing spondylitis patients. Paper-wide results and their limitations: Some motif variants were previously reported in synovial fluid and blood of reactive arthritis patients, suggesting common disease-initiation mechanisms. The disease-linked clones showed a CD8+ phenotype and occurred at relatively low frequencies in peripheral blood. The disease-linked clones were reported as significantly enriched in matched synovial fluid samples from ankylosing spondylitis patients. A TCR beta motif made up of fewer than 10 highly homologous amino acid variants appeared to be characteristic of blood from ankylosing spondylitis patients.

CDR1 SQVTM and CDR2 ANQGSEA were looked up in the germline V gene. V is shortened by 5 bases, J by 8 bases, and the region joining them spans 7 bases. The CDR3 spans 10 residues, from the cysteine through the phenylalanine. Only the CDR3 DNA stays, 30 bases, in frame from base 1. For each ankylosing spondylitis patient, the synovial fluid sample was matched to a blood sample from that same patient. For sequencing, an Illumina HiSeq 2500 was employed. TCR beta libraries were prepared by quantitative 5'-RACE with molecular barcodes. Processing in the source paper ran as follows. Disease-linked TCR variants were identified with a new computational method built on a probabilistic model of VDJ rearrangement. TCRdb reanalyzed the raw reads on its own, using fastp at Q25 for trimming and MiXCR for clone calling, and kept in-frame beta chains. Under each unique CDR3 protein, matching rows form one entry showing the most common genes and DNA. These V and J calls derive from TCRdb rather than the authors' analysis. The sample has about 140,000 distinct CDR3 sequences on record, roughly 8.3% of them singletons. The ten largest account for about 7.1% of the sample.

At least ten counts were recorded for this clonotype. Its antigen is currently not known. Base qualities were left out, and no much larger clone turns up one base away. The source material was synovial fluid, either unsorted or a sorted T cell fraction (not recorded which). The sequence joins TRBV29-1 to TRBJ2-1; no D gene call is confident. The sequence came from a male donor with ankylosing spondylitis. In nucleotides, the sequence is TGCAGCGTTAGTAATGATGAGCAGTTCTTC. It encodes CSVSNDEQFF.